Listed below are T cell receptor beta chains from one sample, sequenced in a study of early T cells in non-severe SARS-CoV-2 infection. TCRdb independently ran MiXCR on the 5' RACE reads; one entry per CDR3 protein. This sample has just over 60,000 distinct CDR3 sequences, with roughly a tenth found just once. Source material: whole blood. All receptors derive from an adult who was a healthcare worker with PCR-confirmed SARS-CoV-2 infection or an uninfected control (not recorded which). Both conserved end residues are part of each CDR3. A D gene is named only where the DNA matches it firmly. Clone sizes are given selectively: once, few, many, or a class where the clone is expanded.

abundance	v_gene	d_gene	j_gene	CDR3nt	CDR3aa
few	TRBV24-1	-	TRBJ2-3	TGTGCCACCAGGAAGGGCGGATTCACAGATACGCAGTATTTT	CATRKGGFTDTQYF
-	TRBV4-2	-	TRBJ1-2	TGTGCCAGCAGCCAAGATCCAGGGACGATCTATGGCTACACCTTC	CASSQDPGTIYGYTF
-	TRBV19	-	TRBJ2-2	TGTGCCAGTAGGGGACACTTTCCCAACACCGGGGAGCTGTTTTTT	CASRGHFPNTGELFF
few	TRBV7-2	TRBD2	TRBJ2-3	TGTGCCAGCAGCTTGACTAGCATGAGCACAGATACGCAGTATTTT	CASSLTSMSTDTQYF
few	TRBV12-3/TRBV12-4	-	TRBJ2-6	TGTGCCAGCAGTTTAGGGGGGACAGGGGCCAACGTCCTGACTTTC	CASSLGGTGANVLTF
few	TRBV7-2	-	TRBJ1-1	TGTGCCAGCAGCTCACCGAGATGGACACAAGTGAACACTGAAGCTTTCTTT	CASSSPRWTQVNTEAFF
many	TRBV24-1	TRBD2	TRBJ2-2	TGTGCCACCAGTGACTCAAGGGGACTAGCATCGCCCCGCGTCACCGGGGAGCTGTTTTTT	CATSDSRGLASPRVTGELFF
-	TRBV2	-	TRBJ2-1	TGTGCCAGCAGACGTGCTGGGGGGCCCTACAATGAGCAGTTCTTC	CASRRAGGPYNEQFF
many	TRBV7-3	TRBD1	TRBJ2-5	TGTGCCAGCAGCCCCGGACAGGGCCGAGAGACCCAGTACTTC	CASSPGQGRETQYF
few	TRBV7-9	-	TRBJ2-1	TGTGCCAGCATGTGGGACTTGGGAGAGCAGTTCTTC	CASMWDLGEQFF
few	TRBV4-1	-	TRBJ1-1	TGCGCCAGCAGCCAAGATCGGGTAAGGGGACTTTCGGGAGCTTTCTTT	CASSQDRVRGLSGAFF
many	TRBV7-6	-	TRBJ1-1	TGTGCCAGCAGCTCTCGGATTGAGGCTGAAGCTTTCTTT	CASSSRIEAEAFF
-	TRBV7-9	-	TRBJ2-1	TGTGCCAGCAGCTCATCCAACTCCGACAATGAGCAGTTCTTC	CASSSSNSDNEQFF
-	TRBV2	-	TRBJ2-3	TGTGCCAGCACAGTAGGTGAAGGGGCCACAGATACGCAGTATTTT	CASTVGEGATDTQYF
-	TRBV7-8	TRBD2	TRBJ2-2	TGTGCCAGCAGCTTAGCTAGAGTAGCGGGGGTCCCGGTCTTAGCCGGGGAGCTGTTTTTT	CASSLARVAGVPVLAGELFF
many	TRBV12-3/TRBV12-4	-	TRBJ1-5	TGTGCCAGCAGTTTCCGAAATCAGCCCCAGCATTTT	CASSFRNQPQHF
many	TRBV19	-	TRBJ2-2	TGTGCCAGTACCCGAATAAACACCGGGGAGCTGTTTTTT	CASTRINTGELFF
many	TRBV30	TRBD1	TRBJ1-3	TGTGCCTGGAGCCGGGACAGTCGGGGAGGAAACACCATATATTTT	CAWSRDSRGGNTIYF
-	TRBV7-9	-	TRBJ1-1	TGTGCCAGCAGCTTAGCGGAGAACACTGAAGCTTTCTTT	CASSLAENTEAFF
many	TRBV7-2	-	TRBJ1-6	TGTGCCAGCAGCCCATACAAGAATTCACCCCTCCACTTT	CASSPYKNSPLHF
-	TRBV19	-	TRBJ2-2	TGTGCCAGTAGTGTCGAGAGACTCACCGGGGAGCTGTTTTTT	CASSVERLTGELFF
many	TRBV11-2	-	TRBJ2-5	TGTGCCAGCAGCTTAAACAGGGCCCAAGAGACCCAGTACTTC	CASSLNRAQETQYF
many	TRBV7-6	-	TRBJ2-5	TGTGCCAGCAGCCGCCAAGAGACCCAGTACTTC	CASSRQETQYF
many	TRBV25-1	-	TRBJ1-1	TGTGCCAGCAGTGAATGGGGGAACGGAGGGTCGTGGCCAGCTTTCTTT	CASSEWGNGGSWPAFF
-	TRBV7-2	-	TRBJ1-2	TGTGCCAGCAGCTTAGTGACAAAAGCCAACTATGGCTACACCTTC	CASSLVTKANYGYTF
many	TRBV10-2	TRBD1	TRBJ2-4	TGCGCCAGCGGACCCCAGGGACAGGGGGCCGAGTACTTC	CASGPQGQGAEYF
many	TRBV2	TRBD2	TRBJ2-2	TGTGCCAGCAGCCGCAGCGGGGTGGCCGGGGAGCTGTTTTTT	CASSRSGVAGELFF
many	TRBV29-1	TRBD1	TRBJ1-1	TGCAGCGCCGGGACAGCGAACACTGAAGCTTTCTTT	CSAGTANTEAFF
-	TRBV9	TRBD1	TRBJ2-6	TGTGCCAGCAGCCTCTGGGACAGGGAGGAACCTGGGGCCAACGTCCTGACTTTC	CASSLWDREEPGANVLTF
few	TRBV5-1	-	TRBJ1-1	TGCGCCAGCAGCTTGGATATGGGGAACACTGAAGCTTTCTTT	CASSLDMGNTEAFF
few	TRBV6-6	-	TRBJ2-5	TGTGCCAGCAGTTTGGAGCGGTCGATCCAAGAGACCCAGTACTTC	CASSLERSIQETQYF
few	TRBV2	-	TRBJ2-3	TGTGCCAGCACCCCGTTTTATGGCAAGGCAGATACGCAGTATTTT	CASTPFYGKADTQYF
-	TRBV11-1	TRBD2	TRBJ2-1	TGTGCCAGCAGCCTAGCGGGGGGGCCCGGTGAGCAGTTCTTC	CASSLAGGPGEQFF
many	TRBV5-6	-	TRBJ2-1	TGTGCCAGCAGCTTCTTTTCTGAGAATGAGCAGTTCTTC	CASSFFSENEQFF
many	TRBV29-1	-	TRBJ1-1	TGCAGCGTTGCCAGGGGCCATAACACTGAAGCTTTCTTT	CSVARGHNTEAFF
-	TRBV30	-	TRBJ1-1	TGTGCCTGCACAGGGCGGTGGGGCACTGAAGCTTTCTTT	CACTGRWGTEAFF
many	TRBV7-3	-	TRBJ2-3	TGTGCCAGCAGCCCCGGGCCCACAGATACGCAGTATTTT	CASSPGPTDTQYF
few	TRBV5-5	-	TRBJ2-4	TGTGCCAGCAGCCCGATTATGGACACCGCTAAAAACATTCAGTACTTC	CASSPIMDTAKNIQYF
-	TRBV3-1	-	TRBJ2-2	TGTGCCAGCAGCCAAGGGCCGAACACCGGGGAGCTGTTTTTT	CASSQGPNTGELFF
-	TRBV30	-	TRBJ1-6	TGTGCCTGGAGTCGAGCAGGGTATAATTCACCCCTCCACTTT	CAWSRAGYNSPLHF
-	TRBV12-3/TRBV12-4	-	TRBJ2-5	TGTGCCAGCAGTCAACGTTTAGAGACCCAGTACTTC	CASSQRLETQYF